This T cell receptor (beta chain) was profiled in a study of T cell responses to AZD1222 COVID-19 vaccine. Assay: immunoSEQ multiplex PCR; the TCRdb copy retains only in-frame clones and omits some. The sample comprises about 150,000 clones, about nine tenths of which are singletons, and 3% to 3.5% rests with the top ten. Deletions cut 4 bases from V and 2 bases from J, with 8 bases between. CDR1 and CDR2 (germline): MNHEY, SVGAGI. This CDR3 has 13 amino acids. This specimen was peripheral blood, taken 28 days after the second AZD1222 dose. This chain uses TRBV6-5 with TRBJ1-1; D gene unclear. The TCR originated in an adult who received the AZD1222 COVID-19 vaccine. This CDR3 reads CASSSYLNTEAFF. As DNA, the CDR3 is TGTGCCAGCAGTTCCTATTTAAACACTGAAGCTTTCTTT.